This entry lists 2 T cell receptor beta chains sequenced from one sample in a study of cytomegalovirus exposure and HLA in healthy donors. PCR was performed using 60 Vbeta and 13 Jbeta primers. Here immunoSEQ multiplex PCR was the method, and the copy in TCRdb shows in-frame clones only, minus some. The table lists about 97,000 clones, 55% to 80% of them singletons. Sequencing input: PBMCs. Receptors were obtained from a man between 35 and 55 years old in good health and CMV-seronegative.

This chain links TRBV10-1 with TRBJ2-7, with a possible D match to TRBD1 (6 bases). Trimming stripped 5 bases from V and 2 bases from J, with 16 bases between. Germline V gene data show CDR1 as WNHNN and CDR2 as SYGVQD (reference sequence). The CDR3 consists of 15 residues. In DNA, the CDR3 is TGCGCCAGCAGTTTAGGGAGACAGGAGACCTACGAGCAGTACTTC. Amino acids: CASSLGRQETYEQYF.

This sequence joins TRBV4-3 and TRBJ1-3; D is uncertain. Trimming stripped 0 bases from V and 2 bases from J, with 5 bases between. Per germline, CDR1 LGHNA and CDR2 YSLEER. There are 14 residues in the CDR3. The CDR3, as DNA: TGCGCCAGCAGCCAAGAATGGCCTGGAAACACCATATATTTT. It translates to CASSQEWPGNTIYF.